The rows below give T cell receptor beta chains drawn from one sample of a study of blood T cell repertoires in COVID-19. TCRdb's copy holds only in-frame clones and misses some; the assay was immunoSEQ multiplex PCR. There are roughly 70,000 clones in the sample; approximately 86% occur only once, and around 3.9% lies in the top ten. Sequencing was carried out using peripheral blood. The receptors here all came from a man aged 65 to 79 with active COVID-19. Each CDR3 is given with its conserved first and last residue. The D gene is left open where the match is weak. Some rows mark clone size as missing; the rest say once, few, many or name a class of expanded clone.

v_gene,j_gene,d_gene,abundance,CDR3nt,CDR3aa
TRBV7-2,TRBJ1-2,.,.,TGTGCCAGCAGCCCCCCGGGGAGGGCAGATGGCTACACCTTC,CASSPPGRADGYTF
TRBV25-1,TRBJ1-4,TRBD1,.,TGTGCCAGCAGTGACCCCCAGGGGGTCGACGAAAAACTGTTTTTT,CASSDPQGVDEKLFF
TRBV7-2,TRBJ1-4,.,.,TGTGCCAGCAGCTTTATGGGCCAGAGAAATGAAAAACTGTTTTTT,CASSFMGQRNEKLFF
TRBV7-8,TRBJ2-2,.,few,TGTGCCAGCAGCCAGACGCGGAGCGGGGAGCTGTTTTTT,CASSQTRSGELFF
TRBV6-1,TRBJ2-2,.,.,TGTGCCAGCAGTGATTACGGCACCGGGGAGCTGTTTTTT,CASSDYGTGELFF
TRBV10-3,TRBJ2-4,TRBD2,.,TGTGCCATCAGTGACCCACGGGAGGCCCAGGGCATTCAGTACTTC,CAISDPREAQGIQYF
TRBV7-2,TRBJ2-1,TRBD2,.,TGTGCCAGCAGCACGGGGGGGCGACTAGCGGGAGACGATGAGCAGTTCTTC,CASSTGGRLAGDDEQFF
TRBV11-3,TRBJ2-1,TRBD2,.,TGTGCCAGCAGCCATCTAGCGGGGAGCATTGAGCAGTTCTTC,CASSHLAGSIEQFF
TRBV5-1,TRBJ1-6,.,few,TGCGCCAGCAGCTTGGCTCCCCGTAGCTCCTATAATTCACCCCTCCACTTT,CASSLAPRSSYNSPLHF
TRBV5-1,TRBJ2-2,.,.,TGCGCCAGCAGCCCCGAGGGAGGACGAACCGGGGAGCTGTTTTTT,CASSPEGGRTGELFF
TRBV5-6,TRBJ2-7,.,.,TGTGCCAGCAGCTTGGGAGGGTTCGAGCAGTACTTC,CASSLGGFEQYF
TRBV11-3,TRBJ1-3,.,once,TGTGCCAGCACCGGACAAGAAGGAAACACCATATATTTT,CASTGQEGNTIYF
TRBV19,TRBJ2-7,TRBD2,.,TGTGCCAGTAGCCCGGGACTAGCGGGGATCTACGAGCAGTACTTC,CASSPGLAGIYEQYF
TRBV4-3,TRBJ2-7,.,.,TGCGCCAGCAGCCAAGATTCTCCCCCTAGTGGCTACGAGCAGTACTTC,CASSQDSPPSGYEQYF
TRBV19,TRBJ1-5,.,.,TGTGCCAGTAGTTTTTCGGGTGTGGGTCAGCCCCAGCATTTT,CASSFSGVGQPQHF
TRBV6-6,TRBJ1-1,.,few,TGTGCCAGCTTGGCCAGGGCATATGGTGAAGCTTTCTTT,CASLARAYGEAFF
TRBV7-2,TRBJ2-2,.,.,TGTGCCAGCAGGGCCGCAGGCCTCCAAGCCGGGGAGCTGTTTTTT,CASRAAGLQAGELFF
TRBV5-4,TRBJ1-1,.,.,TGTGCCAGCAGCTTGGGGGGGCGGACCTATACTGAAGCTTTCTTT,CASSLGGRTYTEAFF
TRBV7-9,TRBJ2-7,TRBD2,.,TGTGCCAGCAGCCCAGGGACTAGCGGGAGCTCCTACGAGCAGTACTTC,CASSPGTSGSSYEQYF
TRBV6-6,TRBJ1-1,.,.,TGTGCCAGCAGCCCTTGGGGGTTCGGGAGCACTGAAGCTTTCTTT,CASSPWGFGSTEAFF
TRBV25-1,TRBJ2-7,TRBD2,.,TGTGCCAGCGCCGCCGGGGGGGAGCAGTACTTC,CASAAGGEQYF
TRBV6-2/TRBV6-3,TRBJ1-1,TRBD1,many,TGTGCCAGCAGCCCACAGGGGCCGGATGGGAACACTGAAGCTTTCTTT,CASSPQGPDGNTEAFF
TRBV4-1,TRBJ2-3,.,.,TGCGCCAGCAGCCAAGATGGGGCTCCTCTCTCCACAGATACGCAGTATTTT,CASSQDGAPLSTDTQYF
TRBV4-3,TRBJ2-3,TRBD2,.,TGCGCCAGCAGCCGCCGGACTAGCGGGAGAGGGGCAGATACGCAGTATTTT,CASSRRTSGRGADTQYF
TRBV12-3/TRBV12-4,TRBJ2-5,TRBD2,.,TGTGCCAGCAGTCCTAGCGGGGAGACCCAGTACTTC,CASSPSGETQYF
TRBV5-4,TRBJ2-7,TRBD2,.,TGTGCCAGCAGCCACCAGCGGGAGCGATCCTACGAGCAGTACTTC,CASSHQRERSYEQYF
TRBV19,TRBJ1-5,.,.,TGTGCCAGTAGTATAGTAAGCGGGGTCGGGGGCAATCAGCCCCAGCATTTT,CASSIVSGVGGNQPQHF
TRBV11-3,TRBJ2-2,.,.,TGTGCCAGCAGCTTAGGTCCAGCGAACACCGGGGAGCTGTTTTTT,CASSLGPANTGELFF
TRBV2,TRBJ1-1,.,.,TGTGCCAGCAGGGCCGACAGTTTGAACACTGAAGCTTTCTTT,CASRADSLNTEAFF
TRBV27,TRBJ2-7,TRBD2,.,TGTGCCAGCAGTTTATCTGGGCGGGAGGCAGGCTACGAGCAGTACTTC,CASSLSGREAGYEQYF
TRBV7-2,TRBJ2-1,.,.,TGTGCCAGCAGCCCCCAAGTGGCTAGCTGGGAGCAGTTCTTC,CASSPQVASWEQFF
TRBV5-3,TRBJ2-7,.,.,TGTGCCAGAAGCTTGGCCGGGGACACCTACGAGCAGTACTTC,CARSLAGDTYEQYF
TRBV7-3,TRBJ2-3,TRBD2,.,TGTGCCAGCAGCTATAGCGGGAGTTCAGATACGCAGTATTTT,CASSYSGSSDTQYF
TRBV19,TRBJ1-4,TRBD1,.,TGTGCCAGTACCACAGGGGTAGGTAATGAAAAACTGTTTTTT,CASTTGVGNEKLFF
TRBV7-8,TRBJ2-1,TRBD2,.,TGTGCCAGCAGCCGAGTCCCCGGACTAGCGGGCCAGTACTCCTACAATGAGCAGTTCTTC,CASSRVPGLAGQYSYNEQFF
TRBV29-1,TRBJ2-7,TRBD2,once,TGCAGCGTTGAGTTTCCTAGCGGTCCACCCTACGAGCAGTACTTC,CSVEFPSGPPYEQYF
TRBV7-2,TRBJ1-6,.,few,TGTGCCAGCAGCTTAGGGCCCGGGAATGGGCCACCCCTCCACTTT,CASSLGPGNGPPLHF
TRBV6-4,TRBJ2-3,TRBD2,.,TGTGCCAGCAGTACCGGGGAGGGTCCAGATACGCAGTATTTT,CASSTGEGPDTQYF
TRBV5-4,TRBJ1-3,.,medium-sized,TGTGCCAGCAGCCAAAGTGGGGGCTTCTCTGGAAACACCATATATTTT,CASSQSGGFSGNTIYF
TRBV30,TRBJ2-5,.,.,TGTGCCTGGAGTGTCTTGGAGACCCAGTACTTC,CAWSVLETQYF